The 10 T cell receptor beta chains below all came from one sample that was sequenced in a study of T cell responses to AZD1222 COVID-19 vaccine. Measured with immunoSEQ multiplex PCR; TCRdb has only the in-frame clones, and not every one. The profile shows approximately 120,000 clones, about nine tenths of them singletons. This material consisted of peripheral blood, taken on day 0 of AZD1222 vaccination. These receptors all come from an adult in good health.

This sequence joins TRBV7-8 and TRBJ2-2; TRBD1 is a possible D gene (5 bases). Germline CDR1 reads SGHVS; CDR2 reads FQNEAQ. The CDR3 length is 15 residues. Trimming removed 4 bases from V and 3 bases from J, with 12 bases in between. CDR3 region: CASSYLDTDTGELFF. CDR3 nucleotides: TGTGCCAGCAGCTACCTGGACACGGACACCGGGGAGCTGTTTTTT.

The chain carries TRBV5-1 and TRBJ2-2; TRBD2 matches at 13 bases. This CDR3 comprises 18 residues. After removal of 1 base from V and 5 bases from J, the junction contained 8 bases not matched to a gene. From germline, CDR1 is SGHRS and CDR2 YFSETQ. The CDR3 sequence is CASSLFGLAGAGTGELFF. CDR3 in DNA: TGCGCCAGCAGCTTGTTCGGACTAGCGGGAGCGGGTACCGGGGAGCTGTTTTTT.

J is TRBJ1-5 and V is TRBV28; 8 positions match TRBD1. Germline V gene sequence: CDR1 MDHEN, CDR2 SYDVKM. CDR3 size: 14 residues. The junction had 5 bases not matched to a gene; V was cut back by 5 bases and J by 5 bases. The CDR3 is CASSTDRDDQPQHF. DNA of the CDR3: TGTGCCAGCAGTACGGACAGGGATGATCAGCCCCAGCATTTT.

In its sample, this clone was seen a few times. The DNA for the CDR3 is TGTGCCAGTAGTATAGTCAACCAGCCCTACGAGCAGTACTTC. Protein product: CASSIVNQPYEQYF. This rearrangement joins TRBV19 to TRBJ2-7, with no clear D. The germline CDR1 and CDR2 sequences are LNHDA and SQIVND (reference sequence). Trimming shortened V by 1 base and J by 2 bases, and 9 bases separated the two germline ends. This CDR3 is 14 amino acids long.

The chain employs TRBV12-3 or TRBV12-4 and TRBJ1-3, with D uncertain. V was shortened by 5 bases and J by 6 bases, with 8 bases between the two germline ends. There are 12 residues in the CDR3. The CDR3 reads CASSEKKNTIYF. CDR3 DNA sequence: TGTGCCAGCAGTGAAAAGAAAAACACCATATATTTT.

The CDR3 spells CASRRQSSYEQYF. The CDR3 DNA is TGTGCCAGCAGACGACAGAGCTCCTACGAGCAGTACTTC. The chain recombines TRBV28 with TRBJ2-7, with a weak D call TRBD1 (5 bases). Germline V gene sequence: CDR1 MDHEN, CDR2 SYDVKM. The length of the CDR3 is 13 residues. V was clipped by 6 bases and J by 0 bases, with 9 bases between them.

The chain is built from TRBV4-1 and TRBJ1-1; no clear D. Trimming took 1 base from V and 1 from J, leaving 4 bases between them. The CDR3 totals 13 residues. Germline CDR1 MGHRA, CDR2 YSYEKL. CDR3 amino acids: CASSQVQNTEAFF. CDR3 in DNA: TGCGCCAGCAGCCAAGTACAGAACACTGAAGCTTTCTTT.

CDR3 amino acids: CASSSYRGEYGYTF. The CDR3 coding sequence is TGTGCCAGCAGTTCTTACAGGGGCGAGTATGGCTACACCTTC. The chain is built from TRBV27 and TRBJ1-2, with 7 bases identical to TRBD1. V lost 4 bases to trimming and J lost 5 bases; unmatched junction nucleotides: 7. Germline assignment: CDR1 MNHEY and CDR2 SMNVEV (reference sequence). This CDR3 comprises 14 residues.

CDR3 sequence reads: CASSLSGASEELFF. CDR3 nucleotide sequence: TGCGCCAGCAGCTTGTCCGGGGCCTCCGAGGAGCTGTTTTTT. The genes are TRBV5-1 and TRBJ2-2, with D perhaps matching TRBD1 or TRBD2 (5 bases each). This CDR3 spans 14 amino acids. Germline CDR1 is SGHRS and CDR2 is YFSETQ. Trimming took 1 base from V and 10 from J, leaving 14 bases between them.

The rearrangement links TRBV7-2 to TRBJ1-4; the D gene is possibly TRBD1 (5 bases). Trimming removed 5 bases from V and 7 bases from J, with 20 bases in between. Germline V lookup: CDR1 SGHTA, CDR2 FQGNSA. The CDR3 sequence is 16 residues long. CDR3 in DNA: TGTGCCAGCAGCCCGAGGACGGGGGGACGACGTGAAAAACTGTTTTTT. Translated, it gives CASSPRTGGRREKLFF. The full variable domain, with the rest looked up from reference TRBV7-2 and TRBJ1-4, is GAGVSQSPSNKVTEKGKDVELRCDPISGHTALYWYRQSLGQGLEFLIYFQGNSAPDKSGLPSDRFSAERTGGSVSTLTIQRTQQEDSAVYLCASSPRTGGRREKLFFGSGTQLSVL.